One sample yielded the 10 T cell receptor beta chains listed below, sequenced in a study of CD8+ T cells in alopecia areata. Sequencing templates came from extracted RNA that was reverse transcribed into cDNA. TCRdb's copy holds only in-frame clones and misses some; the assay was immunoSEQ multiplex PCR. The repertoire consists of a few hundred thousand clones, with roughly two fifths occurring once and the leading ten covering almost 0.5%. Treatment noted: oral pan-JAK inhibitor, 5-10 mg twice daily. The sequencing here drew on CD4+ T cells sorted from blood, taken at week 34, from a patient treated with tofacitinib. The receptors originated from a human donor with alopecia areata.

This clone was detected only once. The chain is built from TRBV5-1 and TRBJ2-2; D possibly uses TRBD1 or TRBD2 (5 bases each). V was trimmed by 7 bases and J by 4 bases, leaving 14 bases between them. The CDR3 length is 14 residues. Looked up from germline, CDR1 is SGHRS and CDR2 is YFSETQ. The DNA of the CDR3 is TGCGCCAGCTATTTTGCCGGGGCCACCGGGGAGCTGTTTTTT. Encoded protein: CASYFAGATGELFF.

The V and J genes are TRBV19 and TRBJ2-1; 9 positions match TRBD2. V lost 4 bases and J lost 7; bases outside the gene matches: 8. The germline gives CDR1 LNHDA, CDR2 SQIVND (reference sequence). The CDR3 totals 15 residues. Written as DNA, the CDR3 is TGTGCCAGTAGTAATCTAGCGGGGTCTTTAAATGAGCAGTTCTTC. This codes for CASSNLAGSLNEQFF.

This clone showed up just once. CDR3: CASSEAGADTQYF. In DNA form, the CDR3 reads TGTGCCAGCAGTGAAGCGGGGGCGGATACGCAGTATTTT. The rearrangement uses TRBV6-1 and TRBJ2-3; perhaps TRBD1 as D (6 bases). The CDR3 is 13 amino acids. Trimming removed 0 bases at V and 6 bases at J, with 7 bases between. CDR1 and CDR2 (germline): MNHNS, SASEGT.

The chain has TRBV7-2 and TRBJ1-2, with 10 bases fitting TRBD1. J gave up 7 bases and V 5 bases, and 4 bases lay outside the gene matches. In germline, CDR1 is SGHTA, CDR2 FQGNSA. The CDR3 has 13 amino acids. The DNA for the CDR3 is TGTGCCAGCAGCCCCCGGGACAGGGGTGGCTACACCTTC. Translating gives CASSPRDRGGYTF. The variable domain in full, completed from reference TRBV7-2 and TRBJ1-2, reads GAGVSQSPSNKVTEKGKDVELRCDPISGHTALYWYRQSLGQGLEFLIYFQGNSAPDKSGLPSDRFSAERTGGSVSTLTIQRTQQEDSAVYLCASSPRDRGGYTFGSGTRLTVV.

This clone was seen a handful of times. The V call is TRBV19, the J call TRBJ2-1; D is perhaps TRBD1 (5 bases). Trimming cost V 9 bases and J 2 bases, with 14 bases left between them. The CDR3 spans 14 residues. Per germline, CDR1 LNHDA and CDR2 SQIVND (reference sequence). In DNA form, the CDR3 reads TGTGCCAGCCGTAGGGGCCTGACCTACAATGAGCAGTTCTTC. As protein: CASRRGLTYNEQFF. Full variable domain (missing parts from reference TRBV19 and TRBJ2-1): DGGITQSPKYLFRKEGQNVTLSCEQNLNHDAMYWYRQDPGQGLRLIYYSQIVNDFQKGDIAEGYSVSREKKESFPLTVTSAQKNPTAFYLCASRRGLTYNEQFFGPGTRLTVL.

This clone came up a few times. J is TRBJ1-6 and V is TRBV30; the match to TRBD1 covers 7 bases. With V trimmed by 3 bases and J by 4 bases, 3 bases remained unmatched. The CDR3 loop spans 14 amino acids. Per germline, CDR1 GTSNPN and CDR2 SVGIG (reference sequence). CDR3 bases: TGTGCCTGGAGCCTGGGACAGTATAATTCACCCCTCCACTTT. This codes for CAWSLGQYNSPLHF.

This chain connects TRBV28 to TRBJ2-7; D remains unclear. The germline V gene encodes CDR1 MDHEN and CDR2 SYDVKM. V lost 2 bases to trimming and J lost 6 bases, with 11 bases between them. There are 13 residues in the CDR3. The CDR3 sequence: CASSLGLRSEQYF. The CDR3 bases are TGTGCCAGCAGTTTAGGTCTTCGGAGCGAGCAGTACTTC.

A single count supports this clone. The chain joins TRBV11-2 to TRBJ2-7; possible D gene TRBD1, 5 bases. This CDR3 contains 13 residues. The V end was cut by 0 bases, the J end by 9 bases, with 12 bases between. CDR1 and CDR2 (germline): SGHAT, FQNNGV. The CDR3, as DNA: TGTGCCAGCAGCTTAGATCTTCAGGGTTGGCAGTACTTC. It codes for CASSLDLQGWQYF.

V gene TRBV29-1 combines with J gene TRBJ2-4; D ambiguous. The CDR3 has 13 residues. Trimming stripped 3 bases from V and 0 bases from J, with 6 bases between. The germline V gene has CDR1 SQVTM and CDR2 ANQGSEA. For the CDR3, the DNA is TGCAGCGTTGATCAGCTAGCCAAAAACATTCAGTACTTC. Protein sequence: CSVDQLAKNIQYF.

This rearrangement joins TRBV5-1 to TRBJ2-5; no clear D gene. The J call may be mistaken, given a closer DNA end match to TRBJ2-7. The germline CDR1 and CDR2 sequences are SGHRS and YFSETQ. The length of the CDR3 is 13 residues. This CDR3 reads CASSTEDYYEQYF. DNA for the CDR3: TGCGCCAGCAGCACCGAAGATTACTACGAGCAGTACTTC.